Below, one T cell receptor (beta chain) is given with its context. Trimming took 5 bases from V and 5 from J; bases not matched to a gene: 9. This CDR3 has 16 amino acids. CDR1 and CDR2 (germline): SGHVS, FNYEAQ. The source of the sample is a study of blood T cells in healthy people across ages. Each donor supplied around 10 milliliters of peripheral blood. A second roughly 6 to 11 cycle PCR used barcoded and J-beta primers. TCRdb fed the 5' RACE reads into MiXCR, producing one record per CDR3 protein. The table includes around 500,000 distinct CDR3 sequences, 25% to 35% detected once. This same sample was also taken into another study, of T cells of mothers and their children. Per that study: Sample barcodes plus 2-4 random nucleotides came from the M1S primer.

This TCR came from a boy aged 2 to 10 in good health. The V call is TRBV7-6, the J call TRBJ2-2, with 9 bases identical to TRBD2. Specimen: blood. CDR3 DNA sequence: TGTGCCAGCAGCCCGGGACTAGCTCGTGGTACCGGGGAGCTGTTTTTT. This codes for CASSPGLARGTGELFF.